This TCR beta chain was profiled in a study of T-cell memory formation after mild COVID-19. In the study overall: The study found TCR clusters largely donor specific.

As for this clonotype: Its target is not known.

The V gene's germline CDR1 is SGHRS and CDR2 YFSETQ. V trimming: 2 bases; J trimming: 10 bases; junction bases outside the gene matches: 10. CDR3 length equals 15 residues. Each CDR3 protein is one row after TCRdb ran MiXCR on the 5' RACE reads. The sample contains 400,000 to 500,000 distinct CDR3 sequences, 20% of which appear only once. Study findings and constraints: A subset of responding clones appeared in pre-infection memory, suggesting cross-reactive memory joined. CD4+ contracting clones lay mainly in CM and EM, CD8+ ones in EMRA. Clones shrinking between day 15 and 85 showed a balanced CD4/CD8 split, and those that grew later tilted toward CD4+.

The specimen sequenced was PBMCs or a T cell subset sorted from them (not recorded which). The sequence was obtained from an adult woman who had mild COVID-19 (a few samples of this study predate the infection). Cell type and time point are not known. V usage is TRBV5-1 and J usage is TRBJ2-1; 9 nucleotides match TRBD1. The CDR3 nucleotides are TGCGCCAGCAGCTTTACAGGGGGCCCCGTCGAAGAGCAGTTCTTC. Protein: CASSFTGGPVEEQFF.